Listed below are T cell receptor beta chains from one sample, sequenced in a study of breast tumors, draining lymph nodes, adjacent tissues. TCRdb fed the multiplex PCR reads into MiXCR, producing one record per CDR3 protein. Among around 250,000 distinct CDR3 sequences listed, 34% were seen once. The sample consisted of axillary lymph node tissue. The receptor source for this set is a female donor with breast cancer. Some clones in this sample may be carry-over from other donors' samples. The CDR3 runs from the conserved cysteine through the conserved F or W. A D gene is named only where the DNA matches it firmly. Expanded clones are given a class, and other clones once, few, many or no size at all.

j_call | clone_size | d_call | v_call | cdr3_nt | cdr3_aa
TRBJ2-7 | . | . | TRBV5-4 | TGTGCCAGCAGCCGGGACCATACCCTCTACGAGCAGTACTTC | CASSRDHTLYEQYF
TRBJ2-2 | few | . | TRBV7-9 | TGTGCCAGCAGCTTACGGGGAGGCGGAGTCACCGGGGAGCTGTTTTTT | CASSLRGGGVTGELFF
TRBJ2-1 | many | . | TRBV19 | TGTGCCAGTAGTATTAGGGGGTCCTACAATGAGCAGTTCTTC | CASSIRGSYNEQFF
TRBJ1-4 | many | . | TRBV14 | TGTGCCAGCAGCCAGGGATCTCACAGGGCTTACGAAAAACTGTTTTTT | CASSQGSHRAYEKLFF
TRBJ2-3 | many | . | TRBV20-1 | TGCAGTGCTAGGGGGCCGGCAGGAAGCACAGATACGCAGTATTTT | CSARGPAGSTDTQYF
TRBJ1-5 | . | . | TRBV2 | TGTGCCAGCAGTGCGTTGGGGGCTGGGTATCAGCCCCAGCATTTT | CASSALGAGYQPQHF
TRBJ2-1 | . | TRBD1 | TRBV11-2 | TGTGCCAGCAGCTTAGAACGGACAGGGGGCTTGAATGAGCAGTTCTTC | CASSLERTGGLNEQFF
TRBJ1-1 | . | . | TRBV7-2 | TGTGCCAGCAGCCCTCGACGAAACACTGAAGCTTTCTTT | CASSPRRNTEAFF
TRBJ2-7 | . | . | TRBV3-1 | TGTGCCAGCAGCCAAGATAAGAGTACCTACGAGCAGTACTTC | CASSQDKSTYEQYF
TRBJ2-3 | once | TRBD2 | TRBV10-3 | TGTGCCATCAGTGAGCGAAGCGGGGGGCAGAGGGGAGATACGCAGTATTTT | CAISERSGGQRGDTQYF
TRBJ1-4 | . | . | TRBV9 | TGTGCCAGCAGCGCACAGGCGACTGCATCAACTAATGAAAAACTGTTTTTT | CASSAQATASTNEKLFF
TRBJ2-7 | few | TRBD2 | TRBV28 | TGTGCCAGCAGGCCTTCTTTTGCGGGGGGCTCAACCTACGAGCAGTACTTC | CASRPSFAGGSTYEQYF
TRBJ2-5 | . | TRBD2 | TRBV2 | TGTGCCAGCAGTGAGTCTAGCGGGGGGAGAGAGACCCAGTACTTC | CASSESSGGRETQYF
TRBJ2-5 | . | . | TRBV20-1 | TGCAGTGCTAGTCGCTTAGCGATCGGGGAGACCCAGTACTTC | CSASRLAIGETQYF
TRBJ1-2 | . | TRBD1 | TRBV5-1 | TGCGCCAGCAGCTTGTGGGGTACAGGGGGGGGCAACACCTTC | CASSLWGTGGGNTF
TRBJ1-1 | . | TRBD1 | TRBV7-8 | TGTGCCAGCAGCCCGGGGACAGGGATTGAAGCTTTCTTT | CASSPGTGIEAFF
TRBJ2-3 | many | TRBD2 | TRBV7-9 | TGTGCCAGCAGCCGCGGGACTAGCGGGAGGGCCGTAGATACGCAGTATTTT | CASSRGTSGRAVDTQYF
TRBJ1-5 | many | . | TRBV19 | TGTGCCAGTAGAGACAGTCCGTATAGCAATCAGCCCCAGCATTTT | CASRDSPYSNQPQHF
TRBJ2-7 | many | . | TRBV7-2 | TGTGCCAGCAGCGATACCCTGGGGCAAGCCTACGAGCAGTACTTC | CASSDTLGQAYEQYF
TRBJ2-7 | many | . | TRBV12-5 | TGTGCTAGTGGACCCCCTAGGGGCGAGCAGTACTTC | CASGPPRGEQYF
TRBJ2-2 | many | TRBD2 | TRBV11-3 | TGTGCCAGCAGCGCGACTAGCGGGAGATGGGACACCGGGGAGCTGTTTTTT | CASSATSGRWDTGELFF
TRBJ2-2 | . | TRBD1 | TRBV6-7 | TGTGCCAGCAGTTACGCGCAGGGGGCGGCGGGCGGGGAGCTGTTTTTT | CASSYAQGAAGGELFF
TRBJ2-7 | many | . | TRBV20-1 | TGCAGTGCTACCAGTGCGTGGGGCTACGAGCAGTACTTC | CSATSAWGYEQYF
TRBJ1-6 | many | . | TRBV19 | TGTGCCAGTAGGTTACAGGATGTATATAATTCACCCCTCCACTTT | CASRLQDVYNSPLHF
TRBJ2-6 | . | TRBD1 | TRBV5-1 | TGCGCCAGCAGCCCTAGACAGGGGGTCAACGTCCTGACTTTC | CASSPRQGVNVLTF
TRBJ2-6 | . | TRBD2 | TRBV29-1 | TGCAGCGTGGGGACTAGCGGGGGGACCGGGGCCAACGTCCTGACTTTC | CSVGTSGGTGANVLTF
TRBJ1-2 | . | . | TRBV14 | TGTGCCAGCAGCCCCCGGGACAGCTACACCTTC | CASSPRDSYTF
TRBJ1-2 | . | . | TRBV2 | TGTGCCAGCAGGCCTGGACGCACGCCATATGGCTGCACCTTC | CASRPGRTPYGCTF
TRBJ2-3 | many | TRBD1 | TRBV10-2 | TGCGCCAGCAGGGGGACAGGGGGCCCTTCGTCCGATACGCAGTATTTT | CASRGTGGPSSDTQYF
TRBJ1-2 | many | TRBD1 | TRBV12-3/TRBV12-4 | TGTGCCAGCAGTCCAAGGACAGGGCGGTATGGCTACACCTTC | CASSPRTGRYGYTF
TRBJ2-7 | many | TRBD1 | TRBV19 | TGTGCCAGTTCTTATCAGGGGGCAATCTACGAGCAGTACTTC | CASSYQGAIYEQYF
TRBJ1-4 | many | . | TRBV20-1 | TGCAGTGCTAGAGGGGGCCTAAATGAAAAACTGTTTTTT | CSARGGLNEKLFF
TRBJ2-5 | many | . | TRBV12-3/TRBV12-4 | TGTGCCAGCAGTTTAGGAGGGGGGGGCCAAGAGACCCAGTACTTC | CASSLGGGGQETQYF
TRBJ2-3 | many | . | TRBV6-1 | TGTGCCAGCAGTGAAGGGGTGGCGGGCGGTTTCACAGATACGCAGTATTTT | CASSEGVAGGFTDTQYF
TRBJ2-2 | . | . | TRBV7-9 | TGTGCCAGCAGCTTATGGACGGGAGCCACCGGGGAGCTGTTTTTT | CASSLWTGATGELFF
TRBJ2-2 | many | . | TRBV7-3 | TGTGCCAGCAGCCGGACAGATTCCGGGGAGCTGTTTTTT | CASSRTDSGELFF
TRBJ1-1 | . | . | TRBV5-1 | TGCGCCAGCAGCTTGAGGGGTCGTCAGGGGAACACTGAAGCTTTCTTT | CASSLRGRQGNTEAFF
TRBJ2-5 | . | TRBD1 | TRBV5-5 | TGTGCCAGCCGTTCACAACCTTCCGGGACAGGGTACGAGACCCAGTACTTC | CASRSQPSGTGYETQYF
TRBJ2-5 | few | TRBD2 | TRBV6-5 | TGTGCCAGCAGTTCTGCCGGGAGGGCGGAAGAGACCCAGTACTTC | CASSSAGRAEETQYF
TRBJ2-1 | few | . | TRBV4-2 | TGTGCCAGCAGCCAAGAGCGGGTACCTAGCGAGCAGTTCTTC | CASSQERVPSEQFF
TRBJ1-4 | few | TRBD1 | TRBV5-8 | TGTGCCAGCAGCCCGCGCAGGGGGCTGGGAGAAAAACTGTTTTTT | CASSPRRGLGEKLFF
TRBJ1-6 | many | TRBD1 | TRBV2 | TGTGCCAGCAGGCCCGGGACAGGGCCAGGACCCCTCCACTTT | CASRPGTGPGPLHF
TRBJ2-7 | many | TRBD2 | TRBV5-1 | TGCGCCAGCAGTCACGGACTAGCGGGAGATATCTACGAGCAGTACTTC | CASSHGLAGDIYEQYF
TRBJ1-6 | many | TRBD1 | TRBV2 | TGTGCCAGCAGCGAAAGACAGGGGGCTATCTCACCCCTCCACTTT | CASSERQGAISPLHF
TRBJ2-1 | few | TRBD2 | TRBV12-5 | TGTGCTAGTGGTTTGACCGGGACTAGCGTGTACAATGAGCAGTTCTTC | CASGLTGTSVYNEQFF
TRBJ2-5 | . | . | TRBV4-3 | TGCGCCAGCAGTTGGAGGGAGACCCAGTACTTC | CASSWRETQYF
TRBJ2-7 | many | TRBD1 | TRBV11-3 | TGTGCCAGCAGCTTAGAAAATAGGGGGCCCTACGAGCAGTACTTC | CASSLENRGPYEQYF
TRBJ2-1 | few | TRBD2 | TRBV11-2 | TGTGCCAGCAGCCGGACTAGCGGGACCTACAATGAGCAGTTCTTC | CASSRTSGTYNEQFF
TRBJ1-4 | many | . | TRBV18 | TGTGCCAGCTCACCACCGGGGGCTGAGGGAAAACTGTTTTTT | CASSPPGAEGKLFF
TRBJ1-2 | few | TRBD1 | TRBV27 | TGTGCCAGCAGTTCATACAGGGGCGGCTACACCTTC | CASSSYRGGYTF
TRBJ2-2 | . | TRBD1 | TRBV6-4 | TGTGCCAGCAGAGATATAAACAGGGGAAATAATACGAACACCGGGGAGCTGTTTTTT | CASRDINRGNNTNTGELFF
TRBJ1-2 | . | TRBD1 | TRBV9 | TGTGCCAGCAGCGAGGGACAGGGGCACAATAACTATGGCTACACCTTC | CASSEGQGHNNYGYTF
TRBJ1-2 | many | TRBD1 | TRBV19 | TGTGCCAGTAGTCCTCAGGACAGGGGGCAGCTTGGCTACACCTTC | CASSPQDRGQLGYTF
TRBJ2-1 | many | TRBD2 | TRBV11-2 | TGTGCCAGCAGCCCGACGGGACTAGCGGGAGGGAAGTATGAGCAGTTCTTC | CASSPTGLAGGKYEQFF
TRBJ2-5 | . | TRBD1 | TRBV20-1 | TGCAGTGCTAGAGATCCCGCTCCGGGACCAGGGGGAGAGACCCAGTACTTC | CSARDPAPGPGGETQYF
TRBJ2-5 | . | . | TRBV20-1 | TGCAGTGCCATGACGGGGGAGACCCAGTACTTC | CSAMTGETQYF
TRBJ2-1 | many | TRBD2 | TRBV20-1 | TGCAGTGCTAGAGGGACTAGCGGGAGGGGCTACAATGAGCAGTTCTTC | CSARGTSGRGYNEQFF
TRBJ2-7 | . | . | TRBV12-3/TRBV12-4 | TGTGCCACCAGTGAAGACGTGGGTGAGCAGTACTTC | CATSEDVGEQYF
TRBJ2-1 | many | TRBD2 | TRBV7-2 | TGTGCCAGCAGCCTGGGACTAGCGGGGGTATACAATGAGCAGTTCTTC | CASSLGLAGVYNEQFF
TRBJ1-4 | . | . | TRBV29-1 | TGCAGCGTTGAAGACCTGACTAGCGGGAGGTCTAACGAGCAGTACTCAACTAATGAAAAACTGTTTTTT | CSVEDLTSGRSNEQYSTNEKLFF